The 20 T cell receptor beta chains below were found in one sample sequenced in a study of cytomegalovirus exposure and HLA in healthy donors. TCRdb keeps only in-frame clones here, not all; method: immunoSEQ multiplex PCR. The sample records fewer than 250,000 clones, 80% to 85% being singletons. Sequencing was carried out using PBMCs. These receptors originate from a woman in her 30s in good health and CMV-seropositive.

The rearrangement uses TRBV18 and TRBJ2-7; D not certain. Trimming took 2 bases from V and 2 from J, leaving 10 bases between them. Germline V gives CDR1 KGHSH, CDR2 LQKENI. The CDR3 extends over 14 amino acids. CDR3 amino acids: CASSPGMETYEQYF. The CDR3 DNA is TGTGCCAGCTCACCAGGGATGGAAACCTACGAGCAGTACTTC.

The chain has TRBV6-1 and TRBJ2-7; 7 nucleotides match TRBD1. Germline V lookup: CDR1 MNHNS, CDR2 SASEGT. The CDR3 sequence is 15 residues long. After removal of 5 bases from V and 2 bases from J, the junction contained 9 bases not matched to a gene. The CDR3 sequence is CASSKEGDSTYEQYF. The CDR3 DNA follows: TGTGCCAGCAGTAAAGAGGGGGACAGTACCTACGAGCAGTACTTC.

V and J are TRBV10-2 and TRBJ1-2; 12 bases line up with TRBD1. CDR1 WSHSY and CDR2 SAAADI come from the germline V gene. J gave up 4 bases and V 8 bases, and 8 bases lay outside the gene matches. This CDR3 comprises 15 residues. The CDR3 DNA follows: TGCGCCAGCGTCGGGACAGGGGGCTTTGGCTATGGCTACACCTTC. Residues: CASVGTGGFGYGYTF.

Only a few counts were recorded for this clone. V gene TRBV25-1 combines with J gene TRBJ1-1; D is undetermined. Germline V gives CDR1 MGHDK, CDR2 SYGVNS. Trimming pared 4 bases from V and 6 bases from J, leaving 6 bases between. This CDR3 has 11 amino acids. The CDR3 DNA reads TGTGCCAGCAGTGGGATGTCTGAAGCTTTCTTT. Protein sequence: CASSGMSEAFF.

The CDR3 reads CASSWAPDSLRYEQYF. CDR3 DNA: TGTGCCAGCAGTTGGGCCCCGGACAGCTTAAGATACGAGCAGTACTTC. The rearrangement uses TRBV27 and TRBJ2-7, with D possibly matching TRBD1 (6 bases). The CDR3 consists of 16 residues. The ends were cut back, 4 bases at V and 4 bases at J, with 20 bases in the middle. From germline, CDR1 is MNHEY and CDR2 SMNVEV (reference sequence).

This chain links TRBV30 with TRBJ2-5, with unresolved D. Looked up from germline, CDR1 is GTSNPN and CDR2 is SVGIG (reference sequence). Deletions cut 1 base from V and 0 bases from J, with 6 bases between. This CDR3 has 13 residues. CDR3 amino acids: CAWSAPYQETQYF. The CDR3 DNA is TGTGCCTGGAGTGCCCCCTACCAAGAGACCCAGTACTTC.

This clone has a handful of counts. The chain employs TRBV18 and TRBJ2-7; 8 nucleotides agree with TRBD2. J was trimmed by 3 bases and V by 4 bases; bases with no gene match: 8. Germline assignment: CDR1 KGHSH and CDR2 LQKENI. This CDR3 is 15 amino acids long. The DNA of the CDR3 is TGTGCCAGCTCACAGCGGGAGCCAACCCACTACGAGCAGTACTTC. Translation: CASSQREPTHYEQYF.

This clone was seen many times. V is TRBV28 and J is TRBJ2-7; possible D gene TRBD1, 6 bases. The ends were cut back, 3 bases at V and 6 bases at J, with 18 bases in the middle. Germline V gene sequence: CDR1 MDHEN, CDR2 SYDVKM. This CDR3 region has 15 residues. For the CDR3, the DNA is TGTGCCAGCAGTTTCCCAGGGGAATTGAGGGCCGAGCAGTACTTC. Protein product: CASSFPGELRAEQYF.

The chain links TRBV7-9 to TRBJ2-1, with TRBD2 matching 9 bases. The CDR3 sequence is 15 residues long. Looked up from germline, CDR1 is SEHNR and CDR2 is FQNEAQ (reference sequence). The trim removed 1 base at V and 9 bases at J, leaving 7 bases unmatched. The CDR3 DNA reads as TGTGCCAGCAGCTTAGTTAGACTAGCGGAGGCTGAGCAGTTCTTC. Amino acid sequence: CASSLVRLAEAEQFF.

This sequence joins TRBV5-1 and TRBJ2-2; 7 bases line up with TRBD2. The V segment lost 4 bases and the J segment 1 base; nucleotides outside the gene matches: 1. The CDR3 spans 14 residues. The germline CDR1 and CDR2 sequences are SGHRS and YFSETQ. This chain's CDR3 is CASSSGVNTGELFF. CDR3 sequence (DNA): TGCGCCAGCAGCAGCGGGGTGAACACCGGGGAGCTGTTTTTT.

Here the CDR3 reads CASRLAGGLDEQFF. The CDR3 DNA reads TGTGCCAGCCGACTAGCGGGAGGGTTGGATGAGCAGTTCTTC. V and J are TRBV27 and TRBJ2-1; 14 nucleotides line up with TRBD2. The V segment lost 8 bases and the J segment 8 bases; nucleotides outside the gene matches: 5. CDR1 and CDR2 from the germline V gene are MNHEY and SMNVEV (reference sequence). There are 14 residues in the CDR3.

V is TRBV30 and J is TRBJ2-7; D is ambiguous. Germline values: CDR1 GTSNPN, CDR2 SVGIG (reference sequence). V shed 2 bases and J shed 5 bases, with 7 bases lying between them. There are 11 residues in the CDR3. The CDR3 region has the DNA TGTGCCTGGAGTACAGCCAACGAGCAGTACTTC. It encodes CAWSTANEQYF.

The chain recombines TRBV6-4 with TRBJ1-1; unclear D gene. Germline CDR1 reads MRHNA; CDR2 reads SNTAGT. This CDR3 contains 15 residues. The V end was cut by 0 bases, the J end by 1 base, with 9 bases between. The CDR3 is CASSDSHNSNTEAFF. DNA for the CDR3: TGTGCCAGCAGTGACTCGCACAACTCGAACACTGAAGCTTTCTTT.

Here the CDR3 reads CASSLEQPNTEAFF. The DNA of the CDR3 is TGTGCCAGCAGCTTAGAACAGCCGAACACTGAAGCTTTCTTT. The chain is built from TRBV7-2 and TRBJ1-1; D unclear. The length of the CDR3 is 14 residues. The germline V gene has CDR1 SGHTA and CDR2 FQGNSA. V was clipped by 1 base and J by 1 base, with 7 bases between them.

This clone was seen once. The chain uses TRBV5-1 and TRBJ2-7; D is unresolved. Trimming cost V 0 bases and J 4 bases, with 20 bases left between them. This CDR3 is built from 17 residues. CDR1 is SGHRS and CDR2 is YFSETQ in the germline V gene. CDR3 amino acids: CASSLGQINRAGYEQYF. CDR3 DNA: TGCGCCAGCAGCTTGGGTCAGATAAATCGAGCAGGATACGAGCAGTACTTC.

The gene calls are TRBV16 and TRBJ1-2; D ambiguous. CDR3 length: 16 amino acids. V lost 1 base and J 5 bases, leaving 17 bases between the germline ends. CDR1 and CDR2 from the germline V gene are KGHSY and FQNENV. The CDR3 region is CASSQLVGRPLYGYTF. CDR3 bases: TGTGCCAGCAGCCAATTGGTAGGGCGACCCTTGTATGGCTACACCTTC.

V usage is TRBV4-3 and J usage is TRBJ2-7, with no clear D. From germline, CDR1 is LGHNA and CDR2 YSLEER. The CDR3 totals 13 residues. The V end lost 0 bases, the J end lost 6 bases, and 9 bases lay between the germline ends. CDR3 sequence reads: CASSQDPYGEQYF. CDR3 in DNA: TGCGCCAGCAGCCAAGACCCGTACGGCGAGCAGTACTTC.

V and J are TRBV5-1 and TRBJ2-3; 9 bases map to TRBD2. This CDR3 has 15 residues. The germline V gene has CDR1 SGHRS and CDR2 YFSETQ. Trimming removed 2 bases from V and 6 bases from J; junction bases left unmatched: 7. The CDR3 DNA reads as TGCGCCAGCAGCTTTGGTAGCGGGAGCGCGGATACGCAGTATTTT. This gives the protein CASSFGSGSADTQYF.

This chain uses TRBV5-6 with TRBJ2-7; D may match TRBD1 or TRBD2 (6 bases each). The germline gives CDR1 SGHDT, CDR2 YYEEEE. The CDR3 runs 13 residues. V was clipped by 4 bases and J by 2 bases, with 10 bases between them. The CDR3 nucleotides are TGTGCCAGCAGCCGCGGGACACCCTACGAGCAGTACTTC. It yields the protein CASSRGTPYEQYF.

The chain recombines TRBV9 with TRBJ2-2; D might be TRBD2 (6 bases). V was pared by 5 bases and J by 4 bases, with 15 bases between. In germline, CDR1 is SGDLS, CDR2 YYNGEE. The CDR3 has 15 amino acids. The CDR3 DNA is TGTGCCAGCAGGGGGGGAACTAGTTTCACCGGGGAGCTGTTTTTT. Protein: CASRGGTSFTGELFF.